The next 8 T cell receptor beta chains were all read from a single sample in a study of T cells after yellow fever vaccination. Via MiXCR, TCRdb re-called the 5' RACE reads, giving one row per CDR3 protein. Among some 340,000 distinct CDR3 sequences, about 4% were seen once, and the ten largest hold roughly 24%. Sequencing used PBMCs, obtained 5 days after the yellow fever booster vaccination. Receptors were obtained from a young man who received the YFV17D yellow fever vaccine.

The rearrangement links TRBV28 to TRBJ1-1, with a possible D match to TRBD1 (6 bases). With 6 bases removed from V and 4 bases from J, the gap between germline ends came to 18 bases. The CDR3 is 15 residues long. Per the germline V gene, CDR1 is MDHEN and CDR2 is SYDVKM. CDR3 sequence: CASRPRGGVTTEAFF. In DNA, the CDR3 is TGTGCCAGCAGGCCACGAGGGGGGGTGACCACTGAAGCTTTCTTT.

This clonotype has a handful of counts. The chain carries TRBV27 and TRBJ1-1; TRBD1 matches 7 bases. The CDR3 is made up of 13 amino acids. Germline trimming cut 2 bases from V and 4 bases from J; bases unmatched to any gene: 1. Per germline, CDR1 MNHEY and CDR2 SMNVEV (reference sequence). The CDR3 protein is CASSLGQATEAFF. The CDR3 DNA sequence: TGTGCCAGCAGTTTAGGACAGGCCACTGAAGCTTTCTTT.

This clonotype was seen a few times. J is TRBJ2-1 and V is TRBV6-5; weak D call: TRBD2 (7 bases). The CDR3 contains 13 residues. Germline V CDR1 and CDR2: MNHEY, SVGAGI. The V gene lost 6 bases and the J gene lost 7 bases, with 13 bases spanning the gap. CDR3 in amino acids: CASRGGGGNEQFF. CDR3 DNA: TGTGCCAGCAGGGGGGGAGGGGGAAATGAGCAGTTCTTC.

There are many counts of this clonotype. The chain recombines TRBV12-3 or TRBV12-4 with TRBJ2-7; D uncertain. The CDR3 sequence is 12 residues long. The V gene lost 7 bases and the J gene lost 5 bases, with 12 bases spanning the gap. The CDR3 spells CASTTLGHEQYF. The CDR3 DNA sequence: TGTGCCAGCACAACTTTAGGTCACGAGCAGTACTTC.

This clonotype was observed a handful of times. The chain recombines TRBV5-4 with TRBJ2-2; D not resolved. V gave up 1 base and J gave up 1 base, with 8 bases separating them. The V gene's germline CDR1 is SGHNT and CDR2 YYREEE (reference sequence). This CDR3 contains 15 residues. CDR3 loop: CASSLSLKNTGELFF. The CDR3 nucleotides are TGTGCCAGCAGCTTGTCCTTAAAGAACACCGGGGAGCTGTTTTTT.

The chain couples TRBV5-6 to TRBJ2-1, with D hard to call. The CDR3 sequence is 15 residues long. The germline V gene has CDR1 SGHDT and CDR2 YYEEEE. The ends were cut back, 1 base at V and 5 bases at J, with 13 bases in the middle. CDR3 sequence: CASSLTPWGNNEQFF. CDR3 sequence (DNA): TGTGCCAGCAGCTTGACACCTTGGGGTAACAATGAGCAGTTCTTC.

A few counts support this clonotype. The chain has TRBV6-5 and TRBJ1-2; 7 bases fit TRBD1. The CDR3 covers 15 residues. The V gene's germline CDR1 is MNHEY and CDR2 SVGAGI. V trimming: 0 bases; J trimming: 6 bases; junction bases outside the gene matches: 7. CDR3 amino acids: CASSYSGQAWDGYTF. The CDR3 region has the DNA TGTGCCAGCAGTTACTCAGGACAGGCTTGGGATGGCTACACCTTC.

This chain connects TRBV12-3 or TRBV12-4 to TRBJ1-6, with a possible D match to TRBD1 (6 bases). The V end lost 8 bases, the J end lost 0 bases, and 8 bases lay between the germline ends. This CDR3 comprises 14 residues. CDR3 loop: CASGTSSYNSPLHF. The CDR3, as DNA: TGTGCCAGCGGGACAAGCTCCTATAATTCACCCCTCCACTTT.